These 19 T cell receptor beta chains originate from one sample sequenced in a study of cytotoxic CD8 clonotypes in ibrutinib-treated CLL. Here immunoSEQ multiplex PCR was the method, and the copy in TCRdb shows in-frame clones only, minus some. The sample has about 300,000 clones, roughly 71% seen once; the top ten hold around 6.5%. The specimen comprised PBMCs, sampled after 36 months of ibrutinib treatment. These receptors originate from a human donor with chronic lymphocytic leukemia.

This chain uses TRBV4-1 with TRBJ1-2, with 9 bases that match TRBD1. Germline lookup yields CDR1 MGHRA and CDR2 YSYEKL. CDR3 length: 18 amino acids. The trim removed 4 bases at V and 0 bases at J, leaving 12 bases unmatched. The CDR3 protein is CASSPLGTGLWANYGYTF. The CDR3, as DNA: TGCGCCAGCAGCCCCCTGGGGACAGGGCTTTGGGCTAACTATGGCTACACCTTC.

The chain employs TRBV6-6 and TRBJ2-5; 8 bases match TRBD1. Trimming took 2 bases from V and 4 from J; bases not matched to a gene: 0. CDR1 and CDR2 (germline): MNHNY, SVGAGI (reference sequence). The CDR3 is 13 residues long. The CDR3 DNA sequence: TGTGCCAGCAGTTACGACAGGGGAGAGACCCAGTACTTC. Amino acids: CASSYDRGETQYF.

This sequence joins TRBV29-1 and TRBJ2-3; D call uncertain. Trimming cost V 6 bases and J 2 bases, with 6 bases left between them. Per germline, CDR1 SQVTM and CDR2 ANQGSEA. CDR3 length: 11 residues. For the CDR3, the DNA is TGCAGCGTGGTTACCACAGATACGCAGTATTTT. This encodes CSVVTTDTQYF.

The chain's CDR3 is CASSDHGGYGYTF. The CDR3 region has the DNA TGTGCCAGCAGTGACCATGGGGGCTATGGCTACACCTTC. This chain joins TRBV6-5 and TRBJ1-2, with a weak D call TRBD1 (5 bases). Germline V CDR1 and CDR2: MNHEY, SVGAGI. This CDR3 has 13 residues. Trimming cost V 5 bases and J 4 bases, with 11 bases left between them.

The chain is built from TRBV7-2 and TRBJ2-3, with D perhaps TRBD2 (5 bases). The V end was cut by 2 bases, the J end by 7 bases, with 10 bases between. The CDR3 totals 13 residues. Germline V gene sequence: CDR1 SGHTA, CDR2 FQGNSA. The CDR3 sequence: CASSLRTPNTQYF. CDR3 sequence (DNA): TGTGCCAGCAGCTTAAGGACTCCCAATACGCAGTATTTT. The entire variable domain, with the rest obtained from reference TRBV7-2 and TRBJ2-3, is as follows: GAGVSQSPSNKVTEKGKDVELRCDPISGHTALYWYRQSLGQGLEFLIYFQGNSAPDKSGLPSDRFSAERTGGSVSTLTIQRTQQEDSAVYLCASSLRTPNTQYFGPGTRLTVL.

In this sample, this clone turned up once. The chain combines TRBV5-1 with TRBJ2-7; 12 bases fit TRBD2. V lost 5 bases, J lost 4 bases, and 7 bases stayed unmatched. The CDR3 has 15 amino acids. The germline V gene has CDR1 SGHRS and CDR2 YFSETQ. The CDR3 DNA is TGCGCCAGCAGGGGAGGGACTAGCGGGCGATACGAGCAGTACTTC. Protein sequence: CASRGGTSGRYEQYF.

This clone was seen only once. This rearrangement joins TRBV18 to TRBJ1-5; D unresolved. V lost 3 bases, J lost 1 base, and 13 bases lay in between. The length of the CDR3 is 16 residues. The germline gives CDR1 KGHSH, CDR2 LQKENI. CDR3 in DNA: TGTGCCAGCTCACCCGGCCTCCGGGAGAGCAATCAGCCCCAGCATTTT. Translation: CASSPGLRESNQPQHF.

The chain couples TRBV7-2 to TRBJ1-5; D gene uncertain. Deletions cut 2 bases from V and 0 bases from J, with 14 bases between. The germline V gene encodes CDR1 SGHTA and CDR2 FQGNSA. The CDR3 is 17 residues long. This CDR3 reads CASSLSADRASNQPQHF. CDR3 sequence (DNA): TGTGCCAGCAGCTTAAGTGCTGATCGGGCTAGCAATCAGCCCCAGCATTTT.

The rearrangement joins TRBV29-1 to TRBJ2-7, with D possibly being TRBD1 (6 bases). The germline V and J ends were trimmed by 1 base and 2 bases, with 21 bases remaining between them. The CDR3 is 17 residues long. Germline CDR1 SQVTM, CDR2 ANQGSEA. Written as DNA, the CDR3 is TGCAGCGTTGAAGGTACAGGGATCGGACTTTCGACCTACGAGCAGTACTTC. Its protein is CSVEGTGIGLSTYEQYF.

The chain carries TRBV5-4 and TRBJ1-2, with 8 bases that match TRBD1. The germline V gene encodes CDR1 SGHNT and CDR2 YYREEE (reference sequence). This CDR3 comprises 12 residues. Trimming cost V 8 bases and J 5 bases; bases outside gene matches: 5. The CDR3 DNA reads TGTGCCAGTCCAGGGGGCGAGTATGGCTACACCTTC. The encoded protein is CASPGGEYGYTF.

This clone has more than one count but fewer than ten. J is TRBJ1-5 and V is TRBV4-1; possibly TRBD1 for D (6 bases). V was clipped by 5 bases and J by 3 bases, with 11 bases between them. This CDR3 spans 14 amino acids. Germline CDR1 is MGHRA and CDR2 is YSYEKL. In DNA form, the CDR3 reads TGCGCCAGCAGCTCTACAGGGCACAATCAGCCCCAGCATTTT. Amino acids: CASSSTGHNQPQHF.

V gene TRBV29-1 combines with J gene TRBJ2-6; D unclear. CDR1 is SQVTM and CDR2 is ANQGSEA in the germline V gene. With 3 bases removed from V and 1 base from J, the gap between germline ends came to 13 bases. The CDR3 covers 16 residues. For the CDR3, the DNA is TGCAGCGTTGAGGAAGCCGGGCCATCTGGGGCCAACGTCCTGACTTTC. Translation gives CSVEEAGPSGANVLTF.

V gene TRBV5-1 combines with J gene TRBJ2-7; possible D gene TRBD1, 6 bases. Deletions cut 2 bases from V and 0 bases from J, with 9 bases between. The CDR3 contains 14 residues. Germline loops: CDR1 SGHRS, CDR2 YFSETQ. CDR3 protein: CASSLQGNSYEQYF. The CDR3, as DNA: TGCGCCAGCAGCTTACAGGGTAACTCCTACGAGCAGTACTTC.

CDR3 region: CASSATGYNEQYF. The CDR3, as DNA: TGTGCCAGCAGCGCAACAGGGTACAACGAGCAGTACTTC. J is TRBJ2-7 and V is TRBV2; D perhaps matches TRBD1 (6 bases). V gave up 6 bases and J gave up 5 bases, with 14 bases separating them. The CDR3 consists of 13 residues. Germline V gene sequence: CDR1 SNHLY, CDR2 FYNNEI.

This clone turned up a few times. The chain couples TRBV4-1 to TRBJ2-7; the match to TRBD1 covers 8 bases. Looked up from germline, CDR1 is MGHRA and CDR2 is YSYEKL. Germline trimming cut 1 base from V and 4 bases from J; bases unmatched to any gene: 3. The CDR3 has 14 residues. The CDR3 nucleotides read TGCGCCAGCAGCCAAGGGACAGGGATTTACGAGCAGTACTTC. It codes for CASSQGTGIYEQYF.

The chain joins TRBV2 to TRBJ2-7; 7 bases agree with TRBD1. Looked up from germline, CDR1 is SNHLY and CDR2 is FYNNEI. V lost 6 bases to trimming and J lost 2 bases; unmatched junction nucleotides: 4. The CDR3 contains 13 residues. The CDR3 region is CASSDGQAYEQYF. CDR3 nucleotides: TGTGCCAGCAGCGACGGACAGGCCTACGAGCAGTACTTC.

Concerning this clone: Other DNA variants within this sample encode the same CDR3. The V call is TRBV28, the J call TRBJ2-7; D uncertain. The CDR3 runs 14 residues. The germline CDR1 and CDR2 sequences are MDHEN and SYDVKM. The germline V and J ends were trimmed by 6 bases and 6 bases, with 18 bases remaining between them. The CDR3 is CASSFHRSGGEQYF. The CDR3 DNA follows: TGTGCCAGCAGCTTCCACCGTTCGGGTGGCGAGCAGTACTTC. The variable domain in full, completed from reference TRBV28 and TRBJ2-7, reads DVKVTQSSRYLVKRTGEKVFLECVQDMDHENMFWYRQDPGLGLRLIYFSYDVKMKEKGDIPEGYSVSREKKERFSLILESASTNQTSMYLCASSFHRSGGEQYFGPGTRLTVT.

This sequence joins TRBV27 and TRBJ2-3; D is undetermined. V gave up 8 bases and J gave up 0 bases, with 12 bases separating them. The germline CDR1 and CDR2 sequences are MNHEY and SMNVEV (reference sequence). The CDR3 extends over 14 amino acids. The CDR3 protein is CASSTEYSTDTQYF. The CDR3 DNA follows: TGTGCCAGCTCGACGGAGTATAGCACAGATACGCAGTATTTT.

The genes are TRBV29-1 and TRBJ2-1, with D perhaps TRBD1 or TRBD2 (5 bases each). There are 14 residues in the CDR3. The germline V gene encodes CDR1 SQVTM and CDR2 ANQGSEA. V gave up 7 bases and J gave up 0 bases, with 13 bases separating them. CDR3 region: CSGGRLSSYNEQFF. The DNA for the CDR3 is TGCAGCGGGGGACGCCTAAGCTCCTACAATGAGCAGTTCTTC.